The entry below describes one TCR beta chain. Its target is unknown. This sample was included in a study of T cell responses to AZD1222 COVID-19 vaccine. Study findings and constraints: Clonal diversity was possibly underestimated; the donors were predominantly white British and more often female. Unmutated variant regions are reportedly targeted by nearly half of spike-specific TCRs.

Sequencing was performed with immunoSEQ multiplex PCR; in TCRdb, only in-frame clones are kept and a portion is missing. The table shows 150,000 to 200,000 clones, with 90% to 95% occurring only once. The receptor was isolated from an adult who received the AZD1222 COVID-19 vaccine. The sequencing here drew on peripheral blood, taken 28 days after the second AZD1222 dose.

CDR3 nucleotides: TGTGCCAGCAGTTCGATAATCAACACTGAAGCTTTCTTT. Encoded protein: CASSSIINTEAFF. The chain has TRBV28 and TRBJ1-1; D is undetermined. CDR3 length equals 13 residues. Germline assignment: CDR1 MDHEN and CDR2 SYDVKM. With 4 bases removed from V and 2 bases from J, the gap between germline ends came to 8 bases. Full variable domain (missing parts from reference TRBV28 and TRBJ1-1): DVKVTQSSRYLVKRTGEKVFLECVQDMDHENMFWYRQDPGLGLRLIYFSYDVKMKEKGDIPEGYSVSREKKERFSLILESASTNQTSMYLCASSSIINTEAFFGQGTRLTVV.